This entry lists 12 T cell receptor beta chains sequenced from one sample in a study of OX40 agonist ivuxolimab in advanced cancers. Preparation of the library involved the immunoSEQ multiplex PCR assay. In TCRdb, the immuneACCESS table is reduced to in-frame sequences with V and J assigned. These tables do not hold every clone; where another copy was compared, an unresolved V gene accounts for under half, and the others remain unexplained. For this sample the table gives tens of thousands of clones, of which approximately 88% were detected only once. The top ten hold less than 20% of the sample. The sample consisted of CD4+ or CD8+ T cells sorted from blood, taken in a trial of the OX40 agonist ivuxolimab. The receptor set was obtained from an adult with an advanced solid tumor such as melanoma, head and neck, liver or kidney cancer.

The table lists this clone with a count of one. The chain is built from TRBV5-4 and TRBJ1-1; 9 bases are shared with TRBD1. V was clipped by 8 bases and J by 2 bases; unmatched bases: 7. The CDR3 contains 14 residues. CDR1 SGHNT and CDR2 YYREEE come from the germline V gene (reference sequence). CDR3 amino acids: CARGRQGVNTEAFF. CDR3 DNA: TGTGCCAGGGGGAGACAGGGGGTAAACACTGAAGCTTTCTTT.

The chain joins TRBV6-6 to TRBJ1-1; 8 bases are a match to TRBD1. The V gene's germline CDR1 is MNHNY and CDR2 SVGAGI (reference sequence). CDR3 length: 16 residues. V lost 4 bases and J lost 0; bases outside the gene matches: 7. The CDR3 reads CASSWAGTGLNTEAFF. The CDR3 nucleotides are TGTGCCAGCAGTTGGGCGGGGACAGGACTGAACACTGAAGCTTTCTTT.

The rearrangement joins TRBV19 to TRBJ1-1; D unclear. Germline V gene sequence: CDR1 LNHDA, CDR2 SQIVND (reference sequence). The CDR3 is 14 residues long. The germline V and J ends were trimmed by 5 bases and 0 bases, with 10 bases remaining between them. In DNA form, the CDR3 reads TGTGCCAGTAGTCTAGCAGGAGTGAACACTGAAGCTTTCTTT. Translation: CASSLAGVNTEAFF.

This clone has only a few counts. The chain combines TRBV29-1 with TRBJ2-2; D ambiguous. There are 12 residues in the CDR3. Between the trimmed V and J ends, which lost 7 bases and 8 bases, there was a span of 14 bases. In germline, CDR1 is SQVTM, CDR2 ANQGSEA. CDR3: CSAVSHRGELFF. Written as DNA, the CDR3 is TGCAGCGCTGTGTCTCATCGGGGGGAGCTGTTTTTT.

This chain connects TRBV7-2 to TRBJ2-1, with 7 bases lining up with TRBD2. V shed 7 bases, J shed 7 bases, and the junction held 4 bases outside the gene matches. Germline-derived CDR1 and CDR2 are SGHTA and FQGNSA. This CDR3 is built from 12 residues. The CDR3, as DNA: TGTGCCAGCACGGGAGGAGGGAATGAGCAGTTCTTC. It codes for CASTGGGNEQFF. Drawing the rest from reference TRBV7-2 and TRBJ2-1, the complete variable domain is GAGVSQSPSNKVTEKGKDVELRCDPISGHTALYWYRQSLGQGLEFLIYFQGNSAPDKSGLPSDRFSAERTGGSVSTLTIQRTQQEDSAVYLCASTGGGNEQFFGPGTRLTVL.

The chain joins TRBV5-4 to TRBJ2-2; possible D gene TRBD2, 5 bases. Trimming stripped 0 bases from V and 4 bases from J, with 10 bases between. Germline values: CDR1 SGHNT, CDR2 YYREEE (reference sequence). CDR3 length equals 15 residues. The CDR3 protein is CASSLASGSTGELFF. Written as DNA, the CDR3 is TGTGCCAGCAGCTTGGCCTCGGGGTCCACCGGGGAGCTGTTTTTT.

This chain joins TRBV15 and TRBJ1-6, with D perhaps TRBD1 (5 bases). CDR1 and CDR2 (germline): LNHNV, YYDKDF (reference sequence). V was shortened by 0 bases and J by 9 bases, with 15 bases between the two germline ends. The CDR3 consists of 16 residues. The CDR3 DNA sequence: TGTGCCACCAGCAGAGATGGAGGGGAGACGGGTTCACCCCTCCACTTT. Protein product: CATSRDGGETGSPLHF.

This chain connects TRBV10-3 to TRBJ2-3, with no clear D. The CDR3 is 11 amino acids. The V end lost 11 bases, the J end lost 1 base, and 7 bases lay between the germline ends. Germline V gives CDR1 ENHRY, CDR2 SYGVKD. The CDR3, as DNA: TGTGCCCTCGGTGGCACAGATACGCAGTATTTT. It codes for CALGGTDTQYF.

The V and J genes are TRBV27 and TRBJ2-5; TRBD1 agrees at 7 bases. Unmatched junction bases numbered 1, after V lost 8 bases and J lost 1 base. The CDR3 totals 12 residues. In germline, CDR1 is MNHEY, CDR2 SMNVEV (reference sequence). Here the CDR3 DNA reads TGTGCCAGCCGGGACAGCCAAGAGACCCAGTACTTC. It yields the protein CASRDSQETQYF.

For the CDR3, the DNA is TGTGCCAGCAGCCCGTTCCAGGGGGGGAACACTGAAGCTTTCTTT. This gives the protein CASSPFQGGNTEAFF. The genes are TRBV5-4 and TRBJ1-1, with 7 positions matching TRBD1. The ends lost 4 bases at V and 1 base at J; junction bases unmatched: 7. The CDR3 is made up of 15 amino acids. The germline CDR1 and CDR2 sequences are SGHNT and YYREEE (reference sequence). The full variable domain, with the rest looked up from reference TRBV5-4 and TRBJ1-1, is ETGVTQSPTHLIKTRGQQVTLRCSSQSGHNTVSWYQQALGQGPQFIFQYYREEENGRGNFPPRFSGLQFPNYSSELNVNALELDDSALYLCASSPFQGGNTEAFFGQGTRLTVV.

The chain uses TRBV7-9 and TRBJ2-5, with D maybe TRBD1 (8 bases). V was clipped by 0 bases and J by 4 bases, with 15 bases between them. Germline CDR1 reads SEHNR; CDR2 reads FQNEAQ (reference sequence). This CDR3 spans 16 amino acids. This CDR3 reads CASSLAGGTGRETQYF. In DNA, the CDR3 is TGTGCCAGCAGCTTAGCGGGGGGGACAGGCCGAGAGACCCAGTACTTC.

A single count supports this clone. This sequence joins TRBV2 and TRBJ2-1, with 7 positions matching TRBD2. J gave up 8 bases and V 2 bases, and 12 bases lay outside the gene matches. The CDR3 is 16 amino acids. Germline V gene data show CDR1 as SNHLY and CDR2 as FYNNEI. The CDR3 DNA reads TGTGCCAGCAGTGAACCACCCCGGGGGGATCGGGATGAGCAGTTCTTC. Translation: CASSEPPRGDRDEQFF.